This T cell receptor beta chain was sequenced for a study of somatic mutations in cytotoxic T cells in rheumatoid arthritis. The data were produced by immunoSEQ multiplex PCR, yet TCRdb's version contains in-frame clones alone and is incomplete. Among about 30,000 clones listed, 82% were seen once. The CDR3 consists of 17 residues. The source material was CD8+ T cells sorted from blood. This clonotype originated in an adult with rheumatoid arthritis. The V call is TRBV1, the J call TRBJ2-5; TRBD2 is the table's D call and was not checked against the DNA. TRBV1 is classified as a pseudogene. This chain's CDR3 is CTSSPSAPADRQETQYF. Written as DNA, the CDR3 is TGCACCAGCAGCCCGTCCGCGCCCGCCGATAGACAAGAGACCCAGTACTTC.